This entry is about one T cell receptor beta chain. The trim removed 0 bases at V and 7 bases at J, leaving 1 base unmatched. This CDR3 has 14 residues. CDR1 and CDR2 (germline): SGDLS, YYNGEE. TCRdb reprocessed the RT-PCR reads via MiXCR and lists one record per CDR3 protein. In the table there are around 700,000 distinct CDR3 sequences, 14% of which are singletons. Material for sequencing was memory CD4+ T cells from blood. This chain joins TRBV9 and TRBJ2-7, with 13 bases lining up with TRBD2. The source is a female donor in good health, serving as a healthy control. The CDR3 coding sequence is TGTGCCAGCAGCGTAGCGGGACTAGCGGGAGAGCAGTACTTC. It encodes CASSVAGLAGEQYF. The whole variable domain, filled in from reference TRBV9 and TRBJ2-7, reads DSGVTQTPKHLITATGQRVTLRCSPRSGDLSVYWYQQSLDQGLQFLIQYYNGEERAKGNILERFSAQQFPDLHSELNLSSLELGDSALYFCASSVAGLAGEQYFGPGTRLTVT.